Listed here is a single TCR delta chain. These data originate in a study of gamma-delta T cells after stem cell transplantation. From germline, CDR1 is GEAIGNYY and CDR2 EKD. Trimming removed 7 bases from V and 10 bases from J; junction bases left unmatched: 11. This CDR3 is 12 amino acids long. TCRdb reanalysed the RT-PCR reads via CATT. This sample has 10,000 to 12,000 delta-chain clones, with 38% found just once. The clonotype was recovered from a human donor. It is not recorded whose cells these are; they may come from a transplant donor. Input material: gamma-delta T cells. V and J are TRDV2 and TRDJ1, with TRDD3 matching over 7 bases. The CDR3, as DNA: TGTGCCTGGGAAGGATACGCGGGGCCACTCATCTTT. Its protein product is CAWEGYAGPLIF.